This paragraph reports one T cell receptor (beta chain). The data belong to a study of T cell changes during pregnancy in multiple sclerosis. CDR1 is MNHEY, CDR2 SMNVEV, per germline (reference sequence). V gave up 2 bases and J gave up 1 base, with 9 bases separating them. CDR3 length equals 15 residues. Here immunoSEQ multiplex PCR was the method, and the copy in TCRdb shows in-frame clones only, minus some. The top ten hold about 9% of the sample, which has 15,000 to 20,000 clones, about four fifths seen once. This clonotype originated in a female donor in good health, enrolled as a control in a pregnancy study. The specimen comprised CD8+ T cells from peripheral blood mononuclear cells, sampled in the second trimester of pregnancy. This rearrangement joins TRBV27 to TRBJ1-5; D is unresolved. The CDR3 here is CASSLGQSSNQPQHF. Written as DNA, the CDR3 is TGTGCCAGCAGTTTAGGCCAGTCCAGCAATCAGCCCCAGCATTTT.